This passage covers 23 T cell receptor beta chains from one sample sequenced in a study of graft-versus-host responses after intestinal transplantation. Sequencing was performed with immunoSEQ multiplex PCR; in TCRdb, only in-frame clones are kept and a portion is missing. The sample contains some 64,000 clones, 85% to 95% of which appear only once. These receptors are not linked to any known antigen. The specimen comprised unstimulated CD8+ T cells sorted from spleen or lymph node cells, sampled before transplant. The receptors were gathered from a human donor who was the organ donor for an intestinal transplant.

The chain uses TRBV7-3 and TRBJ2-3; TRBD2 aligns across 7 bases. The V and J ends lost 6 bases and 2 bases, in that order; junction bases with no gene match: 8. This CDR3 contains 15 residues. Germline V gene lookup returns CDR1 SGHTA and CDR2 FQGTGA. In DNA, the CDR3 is TGTGCCAGCAGTACCGGCGGGAGTCCCACAGATACGCAGTATTTT. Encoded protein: CASSTGGSPTDTQYF.

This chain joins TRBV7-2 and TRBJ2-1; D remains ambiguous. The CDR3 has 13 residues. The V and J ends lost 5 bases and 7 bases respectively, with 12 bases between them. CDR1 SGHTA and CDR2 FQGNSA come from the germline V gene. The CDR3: CASSAWAANEQFF. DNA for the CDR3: TGTGCCAGCAGCGCCTGGGCCGCGAATGAGCAGTTCTTC.

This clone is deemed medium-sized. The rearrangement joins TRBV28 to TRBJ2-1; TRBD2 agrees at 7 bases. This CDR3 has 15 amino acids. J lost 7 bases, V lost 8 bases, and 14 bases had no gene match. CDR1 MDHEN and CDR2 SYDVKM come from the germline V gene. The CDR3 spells CASAAGEILINEQFF. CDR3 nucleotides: TGTGCCAGCGCCGCGGGGGAAATCCTAATAAATGAGCAGTTCTTC.

Here the CDR3 reads CASSITENTEAFF. The CDR3 coding sequence is TGTGCCAGCAGTATAACAGAGAACACTGAAGCTTTCTTT. The V gene is TRBV5-4, the J gene TRBJ1-1; unclear D gene. This CDR3 is 13 amino acids long. The V end lost 5 bases, the J end lost 1 base, and 9 bases lay between the germline ends. Germline loops: CDR1 SGHNT, CDR2 YYREEE (reference sequence).

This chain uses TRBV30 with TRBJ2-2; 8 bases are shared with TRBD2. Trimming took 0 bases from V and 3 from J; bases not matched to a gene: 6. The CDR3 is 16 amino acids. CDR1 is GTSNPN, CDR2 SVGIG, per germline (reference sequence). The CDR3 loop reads CAWSVEREGDTGELFF. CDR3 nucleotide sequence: TGTGCCTGGAGTGTAGAACGGGAGGGGGACACCGGGGAGCTGTTTTTT.

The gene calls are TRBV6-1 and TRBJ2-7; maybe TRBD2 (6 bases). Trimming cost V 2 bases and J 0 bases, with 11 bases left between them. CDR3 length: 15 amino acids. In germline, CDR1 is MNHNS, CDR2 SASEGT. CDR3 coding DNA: TGTGCCAGCAGTGAAACAGCGGGCTCCTCCTACGAGCAGTACTTC. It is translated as CASSETAGSSYEQYF.

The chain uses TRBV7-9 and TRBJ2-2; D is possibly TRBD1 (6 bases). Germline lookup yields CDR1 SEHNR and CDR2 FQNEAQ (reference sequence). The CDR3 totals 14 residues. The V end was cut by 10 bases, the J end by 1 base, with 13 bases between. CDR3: CAIIGGWNTGELFF. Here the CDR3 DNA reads TGTGCCATCATAGGGGGATGGAACACCGGGGAGCTGTTTTTT.

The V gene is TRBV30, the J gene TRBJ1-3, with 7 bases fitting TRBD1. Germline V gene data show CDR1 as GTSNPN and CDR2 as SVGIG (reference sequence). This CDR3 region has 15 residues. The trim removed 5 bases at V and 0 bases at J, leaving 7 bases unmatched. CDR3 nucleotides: TGTGCCTGGTCTTCTGGGGACAGCTCTGGAAACACCATATATTTT. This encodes CAWSSGDSSGNTIYF.

CDR3: CASPGFSYNEQFF. In DNA, the CDR3 is TGTGCCAGCCCCGGTTTCTCCTACAATGAGCAGTTCTTC. The V call is TRBV6-1, the J call TRBJ2-1; D gene ambiguous. CDR3 size: 13 residues. Germline CDR1 MNHNS, CDR2 SASEGT. Trimming pared 8 bases from V and 0 bases from J, leaving 8 bases between.

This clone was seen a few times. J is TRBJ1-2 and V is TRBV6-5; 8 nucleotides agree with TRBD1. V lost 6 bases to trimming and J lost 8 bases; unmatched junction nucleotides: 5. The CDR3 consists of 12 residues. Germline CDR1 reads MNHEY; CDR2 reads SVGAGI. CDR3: CASRIGTGGYTF. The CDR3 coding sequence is TGTGCCAGCAGGATAGGGACAGGCGGCTACACCTTC.

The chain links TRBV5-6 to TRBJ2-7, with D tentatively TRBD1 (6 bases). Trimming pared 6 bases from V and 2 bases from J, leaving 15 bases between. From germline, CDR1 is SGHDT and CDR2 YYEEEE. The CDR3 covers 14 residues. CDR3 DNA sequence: TGTGCCAGCATCCTTATGGGGGCCCCCTACGAGCAGTACTTC. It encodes CASILMGAPYEQYF.

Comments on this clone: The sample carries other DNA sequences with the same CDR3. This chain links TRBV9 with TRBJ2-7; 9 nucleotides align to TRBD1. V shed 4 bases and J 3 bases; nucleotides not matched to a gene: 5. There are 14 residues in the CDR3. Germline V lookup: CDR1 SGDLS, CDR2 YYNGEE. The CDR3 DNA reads TGTGCCAGCAGCTTGGGACAGGGCAACTACGAGCAGTACTTC. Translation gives CASSLGQGNYEQYF.

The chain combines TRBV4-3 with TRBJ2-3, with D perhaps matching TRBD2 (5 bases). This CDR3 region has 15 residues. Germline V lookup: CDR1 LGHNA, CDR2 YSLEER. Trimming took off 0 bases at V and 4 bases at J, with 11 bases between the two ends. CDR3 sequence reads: CASSQDSISADTQYF. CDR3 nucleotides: TGCGCCAGCAGCCAAGATTCCATTAGCGCAGATACGCAGTATTTT.

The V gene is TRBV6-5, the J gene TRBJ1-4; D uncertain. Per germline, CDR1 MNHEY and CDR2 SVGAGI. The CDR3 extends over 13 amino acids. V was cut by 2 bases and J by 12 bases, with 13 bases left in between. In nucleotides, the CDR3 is TGTGCCAGCAGTTACGGAGGAAATTTGGAACTGTTTTTT. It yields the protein CASSYGGNLELFF.

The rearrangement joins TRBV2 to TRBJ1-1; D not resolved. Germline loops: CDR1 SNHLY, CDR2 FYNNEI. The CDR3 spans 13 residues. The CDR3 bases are TGTGTCCCCCAGGAAAGGCCGAACACTGAAGCTTTCTTT. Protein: CVPQERPNTEAFF.

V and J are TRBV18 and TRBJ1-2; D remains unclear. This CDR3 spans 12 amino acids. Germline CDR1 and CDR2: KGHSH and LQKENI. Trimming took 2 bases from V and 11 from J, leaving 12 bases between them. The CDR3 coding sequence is TGTGCCAGCTCACCAGAACCCTTCGGGTACACCTTC. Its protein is CASSPEPFGYTF.

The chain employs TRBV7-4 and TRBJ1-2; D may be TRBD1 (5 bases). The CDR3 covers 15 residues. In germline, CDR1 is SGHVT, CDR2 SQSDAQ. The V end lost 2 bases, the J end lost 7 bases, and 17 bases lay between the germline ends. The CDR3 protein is CASSLPRAGLGGYTF. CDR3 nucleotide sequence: TGTGCCAGCAGCTTACCCCGGGCGGGGCTGGGTGGCTACACCTTC.

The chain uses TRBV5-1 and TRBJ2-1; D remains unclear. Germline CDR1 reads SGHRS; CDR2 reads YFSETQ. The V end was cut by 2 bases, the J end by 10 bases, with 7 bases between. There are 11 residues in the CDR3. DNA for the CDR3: TGCGCCAGCAGCTTAGATGGCGAGCAGTTCTTC. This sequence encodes CASSLDGEQFF.

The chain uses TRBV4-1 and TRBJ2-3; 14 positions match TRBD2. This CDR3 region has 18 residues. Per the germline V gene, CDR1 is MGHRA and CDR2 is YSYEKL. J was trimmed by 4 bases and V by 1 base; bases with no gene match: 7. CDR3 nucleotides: TGCGCCAGCAGCCAAGTCCCGGGACTAGCGGGAGTGGCAGATACGCAGTATTTT. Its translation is CASSQVPGLAGVADTQYF.

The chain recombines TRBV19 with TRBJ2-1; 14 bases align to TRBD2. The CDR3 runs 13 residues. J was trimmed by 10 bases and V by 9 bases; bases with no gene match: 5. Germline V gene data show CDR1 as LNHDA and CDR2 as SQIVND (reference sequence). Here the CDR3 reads CASMGLAGAEQFF. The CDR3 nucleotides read TGTGCCAGCATGGGACTAGCGGGAGCCGAGCAGTTCTTC. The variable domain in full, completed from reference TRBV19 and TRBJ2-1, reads DGGITQSPKYLFRKEGQNVTLSCEQNLNHDAMYWYRQDPGQGLRLIYYSQIVNDFQKGDIAEGYSVSREKKESFPLTVTSAQKNPTAFYLCASMGLAGAEQFFGPGTRLTVL.

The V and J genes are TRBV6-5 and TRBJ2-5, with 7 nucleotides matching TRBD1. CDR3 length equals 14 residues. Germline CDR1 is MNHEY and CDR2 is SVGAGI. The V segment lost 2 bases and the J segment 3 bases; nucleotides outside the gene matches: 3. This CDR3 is CASSYNGQEETQYF. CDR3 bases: TGTGCCAGCAGTTACAACGGACAGGAAGAGACCCAGTACTTC.

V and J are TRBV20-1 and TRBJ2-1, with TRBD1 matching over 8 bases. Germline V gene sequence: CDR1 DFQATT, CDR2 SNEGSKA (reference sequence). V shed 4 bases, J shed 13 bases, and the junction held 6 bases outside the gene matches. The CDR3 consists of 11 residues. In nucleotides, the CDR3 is TGCAGTGCTACCGGCCAGGGGGCTCAGTTCTTC. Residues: CSATGQGAQFF.

The CDR3 here is CASGPLGLDYNEKLFF. The CDR3 bases are TGTGCCAGCGGACCCTTGGGCCTCGACTATAATGAAAAACTGTTTTTT. The genes are TRBV27 and TRBJ1-4, with D uncertain. Germline V gives CDR1 MNHEY, CDR2 SMNVEV (reference sequence). The CDR3 contains 16 residues. Trimming cost V 8 bases and J 4 bases, with 20 bases left between them.